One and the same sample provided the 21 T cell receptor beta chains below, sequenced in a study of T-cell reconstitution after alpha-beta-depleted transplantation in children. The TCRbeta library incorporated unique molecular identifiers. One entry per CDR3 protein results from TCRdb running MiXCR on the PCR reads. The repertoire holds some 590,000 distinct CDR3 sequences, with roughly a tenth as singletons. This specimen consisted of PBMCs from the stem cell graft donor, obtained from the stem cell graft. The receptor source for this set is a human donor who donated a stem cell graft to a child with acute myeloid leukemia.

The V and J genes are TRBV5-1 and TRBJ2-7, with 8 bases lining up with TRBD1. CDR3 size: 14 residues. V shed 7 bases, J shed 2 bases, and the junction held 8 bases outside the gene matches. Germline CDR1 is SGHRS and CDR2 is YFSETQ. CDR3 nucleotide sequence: TGCGCCAGCCGGACAGGGTTCGGGGCCTACGAGCAGTACTTC. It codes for CASRTGFGAYEQYF. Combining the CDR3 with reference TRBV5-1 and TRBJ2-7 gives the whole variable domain KAGVTQTPRYLIKTRGQQVTLSCSPISGHRSVSWYQQTPGQGLQFLFEYFSETQRNKGNFPGRFSGRQFSNSRSEMNVSTLELGDSALYLCASRTGFGAYEQYFGPGTRLTVT.

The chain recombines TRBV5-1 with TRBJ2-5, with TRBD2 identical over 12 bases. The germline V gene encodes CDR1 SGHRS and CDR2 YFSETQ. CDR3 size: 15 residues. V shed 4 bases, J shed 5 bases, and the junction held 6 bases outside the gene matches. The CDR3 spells CASSRTSGKEETQYF. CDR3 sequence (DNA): TGCGCCAGCAGCCGGACTAGCGGGAAAGAGGAGACCCAGTACTTC.

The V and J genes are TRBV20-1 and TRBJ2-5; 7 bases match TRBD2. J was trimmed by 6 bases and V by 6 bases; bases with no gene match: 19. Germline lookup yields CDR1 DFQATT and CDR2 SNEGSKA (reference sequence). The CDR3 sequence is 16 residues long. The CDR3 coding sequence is TGCAGTGCCCGCCCCCTCAGCGGGGAGGGCCCGCAGACCCAGTACTTC. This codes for CSARPLSGEGPQTQYF.

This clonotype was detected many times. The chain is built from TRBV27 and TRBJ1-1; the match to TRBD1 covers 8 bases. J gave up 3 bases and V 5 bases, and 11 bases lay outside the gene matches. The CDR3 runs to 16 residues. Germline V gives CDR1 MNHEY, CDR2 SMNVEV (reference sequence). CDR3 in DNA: TGTGCCAGCAGTCCTTTGTCAGGGGGCCGTGACACTGAAGCTTTCTTT. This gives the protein CASSPLSGGRDTEAFF.

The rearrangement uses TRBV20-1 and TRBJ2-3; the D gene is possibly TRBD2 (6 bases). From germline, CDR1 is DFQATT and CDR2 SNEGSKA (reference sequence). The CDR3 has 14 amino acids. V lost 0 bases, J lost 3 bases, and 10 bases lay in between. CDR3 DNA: TGCAGTGCTAGAGATGGACTAACGACAGATACGCAGTATTTT. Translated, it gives CSARDGLTTDTQYF.

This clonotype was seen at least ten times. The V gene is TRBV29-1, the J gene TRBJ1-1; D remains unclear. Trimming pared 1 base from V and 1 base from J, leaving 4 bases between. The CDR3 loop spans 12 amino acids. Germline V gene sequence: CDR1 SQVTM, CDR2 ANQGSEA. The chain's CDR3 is CSVEVGNTEAFF. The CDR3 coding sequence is TGCAGCGTTGAAGTGGGGAACACTGAAGCTTTCTTT.

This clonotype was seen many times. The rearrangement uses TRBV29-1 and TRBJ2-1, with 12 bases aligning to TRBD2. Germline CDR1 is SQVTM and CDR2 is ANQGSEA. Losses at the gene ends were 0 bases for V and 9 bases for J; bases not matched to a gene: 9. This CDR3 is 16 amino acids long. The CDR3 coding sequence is TGCAGCGTTGAAGATCCCCTAGCGGGAGGGCCGGTTGAGCAGTTCTTC. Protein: CSVEDPLAGGPVEQFF.

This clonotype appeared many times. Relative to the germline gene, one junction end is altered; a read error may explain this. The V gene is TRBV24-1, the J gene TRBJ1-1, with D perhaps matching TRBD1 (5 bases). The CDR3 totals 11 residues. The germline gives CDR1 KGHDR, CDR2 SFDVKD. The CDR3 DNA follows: TGTGCCACCAGTGTGGGGCGGCACCAGGTCTTT. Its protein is CATSVGRHQVF.

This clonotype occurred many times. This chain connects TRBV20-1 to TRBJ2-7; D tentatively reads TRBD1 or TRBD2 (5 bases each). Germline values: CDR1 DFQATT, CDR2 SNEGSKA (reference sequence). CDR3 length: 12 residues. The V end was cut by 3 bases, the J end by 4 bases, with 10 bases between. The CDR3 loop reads CSARRDGYEQYF. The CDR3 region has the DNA TGCAGTGCTAGGAGGGACGGGTACGAGCAGTACTTC.

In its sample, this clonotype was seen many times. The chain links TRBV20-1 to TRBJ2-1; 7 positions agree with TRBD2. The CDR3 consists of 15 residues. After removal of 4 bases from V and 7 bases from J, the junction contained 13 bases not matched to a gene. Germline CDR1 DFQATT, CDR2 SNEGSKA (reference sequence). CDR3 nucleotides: TGCAGTGCTATAGCGTTGGGAGGGACCCCAAATGAGCAGTTCTTC. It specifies CSAIALGGTPNEQFF.

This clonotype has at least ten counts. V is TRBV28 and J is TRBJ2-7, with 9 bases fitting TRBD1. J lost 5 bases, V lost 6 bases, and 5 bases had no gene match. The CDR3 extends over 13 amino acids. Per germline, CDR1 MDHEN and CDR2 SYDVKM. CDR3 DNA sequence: TGTGCCAGCAGCTGGGACAGGGCGAACGAGCAGTACTTC. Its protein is CASSWDRANEQYF.

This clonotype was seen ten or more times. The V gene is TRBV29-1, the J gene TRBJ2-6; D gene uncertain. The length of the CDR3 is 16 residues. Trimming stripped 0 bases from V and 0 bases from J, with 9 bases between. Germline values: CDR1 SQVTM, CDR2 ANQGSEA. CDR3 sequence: CSVEDPRYSGANVLTF. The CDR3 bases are TGCAGCGTTGAAGATCCGAGGTACTCTGGGGCCAACGTCCTGACTTTC.

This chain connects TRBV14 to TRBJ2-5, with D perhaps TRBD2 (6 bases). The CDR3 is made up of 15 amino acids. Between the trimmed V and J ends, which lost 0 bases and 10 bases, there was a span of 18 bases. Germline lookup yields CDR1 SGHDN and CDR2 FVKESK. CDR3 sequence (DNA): TGTGCCAGCAGCCAAGATCTAACAGCTACGCGGGACCAGTACTTC. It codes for CASSQDLTATRDQYF.

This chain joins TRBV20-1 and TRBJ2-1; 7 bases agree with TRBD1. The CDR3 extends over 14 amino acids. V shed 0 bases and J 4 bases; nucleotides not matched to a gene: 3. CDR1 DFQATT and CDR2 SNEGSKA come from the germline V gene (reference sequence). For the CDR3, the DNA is TGCAGTGCTAGAGATGAGGGGGCGTACAATGAGCAGTTCTTC. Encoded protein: CSARDEGAYNEQFF.

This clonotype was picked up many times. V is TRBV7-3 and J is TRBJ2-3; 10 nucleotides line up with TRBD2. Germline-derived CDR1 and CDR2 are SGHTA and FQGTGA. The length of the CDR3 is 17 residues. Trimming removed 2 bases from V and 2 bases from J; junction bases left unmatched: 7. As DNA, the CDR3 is TGTGCCAGCAGCTTACCAGGCACTAGCGGGAACACAGATACGCAGTATTTT. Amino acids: CASSLPGTSGNTDTQYF.

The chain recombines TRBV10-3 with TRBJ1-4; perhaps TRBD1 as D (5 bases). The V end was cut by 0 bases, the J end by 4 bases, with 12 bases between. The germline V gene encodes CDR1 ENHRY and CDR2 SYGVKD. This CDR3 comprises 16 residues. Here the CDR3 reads CAISESRGPRNEKLFF. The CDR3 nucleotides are TGTGCCATCAGTGAGTCGCGGGGACCTCGTAATGAAAAACTGTTTTTT.

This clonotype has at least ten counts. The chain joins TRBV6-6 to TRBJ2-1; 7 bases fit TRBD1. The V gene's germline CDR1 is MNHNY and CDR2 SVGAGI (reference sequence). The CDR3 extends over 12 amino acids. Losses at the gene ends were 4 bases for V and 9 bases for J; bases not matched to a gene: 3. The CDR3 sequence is CASSSPGGEQFF. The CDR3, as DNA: TGTGCCAGCAGTTCCCCAGGGGGTGAGCAGTTCTTC.

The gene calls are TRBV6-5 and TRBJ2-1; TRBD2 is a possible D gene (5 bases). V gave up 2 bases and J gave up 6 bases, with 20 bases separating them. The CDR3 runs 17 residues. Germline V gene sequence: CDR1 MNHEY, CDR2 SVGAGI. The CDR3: CASSYQTGLPNVNEQFF. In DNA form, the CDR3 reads TGTGCCAGCAGTTACCAGACTGGACTGCCGAACGTCAATGAGCAGTTCTTC.

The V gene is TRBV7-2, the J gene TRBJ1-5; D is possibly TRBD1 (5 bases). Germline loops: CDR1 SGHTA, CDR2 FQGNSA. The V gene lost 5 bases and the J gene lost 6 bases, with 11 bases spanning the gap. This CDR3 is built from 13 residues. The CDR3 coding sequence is TGTGCCAGCAGCAGTCAGGGAGGTCAGCCCCAGCATTTT. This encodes CASSSQGGQPQHF.

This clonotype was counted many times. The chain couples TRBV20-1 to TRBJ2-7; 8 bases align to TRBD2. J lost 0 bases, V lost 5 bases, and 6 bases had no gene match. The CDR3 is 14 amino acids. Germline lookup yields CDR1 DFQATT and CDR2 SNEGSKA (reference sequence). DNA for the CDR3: TGCAGTGCTGTCGGGGGACTAGACTCCTACGAGCAGTACTTC. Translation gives CSAVGGLDSYEQYF.

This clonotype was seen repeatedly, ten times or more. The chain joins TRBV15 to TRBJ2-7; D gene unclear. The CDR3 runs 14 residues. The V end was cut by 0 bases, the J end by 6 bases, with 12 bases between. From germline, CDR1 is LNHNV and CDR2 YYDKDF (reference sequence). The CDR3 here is CATSRDRILVEQYF. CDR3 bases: TGTGCCACCAGCAGAGATCGAATCCTGGTCGAGCAGTACTTC.